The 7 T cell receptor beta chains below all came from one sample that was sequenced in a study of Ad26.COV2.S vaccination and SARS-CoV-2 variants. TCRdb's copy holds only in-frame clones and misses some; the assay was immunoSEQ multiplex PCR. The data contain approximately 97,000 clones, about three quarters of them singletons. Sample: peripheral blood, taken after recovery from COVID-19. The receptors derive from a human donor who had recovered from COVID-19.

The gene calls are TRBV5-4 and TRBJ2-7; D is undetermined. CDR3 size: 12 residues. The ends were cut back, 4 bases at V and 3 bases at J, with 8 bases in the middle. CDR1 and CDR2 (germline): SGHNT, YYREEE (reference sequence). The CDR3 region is CASSRGSYEQYF. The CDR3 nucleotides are TGTGCCAGCAGCCGAGGCAGCTACGAGCAGTACTTC.

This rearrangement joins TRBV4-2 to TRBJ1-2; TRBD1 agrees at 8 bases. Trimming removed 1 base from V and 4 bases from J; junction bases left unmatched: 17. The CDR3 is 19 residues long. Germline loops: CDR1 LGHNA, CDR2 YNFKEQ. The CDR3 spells CASSQVRGRGRDRVYGYTF. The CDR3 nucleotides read TGTGCCAGCAGCCAAGTGAGGGGCAGGGGGCGCGATCGGGTCTATGGCTACACCTTC.

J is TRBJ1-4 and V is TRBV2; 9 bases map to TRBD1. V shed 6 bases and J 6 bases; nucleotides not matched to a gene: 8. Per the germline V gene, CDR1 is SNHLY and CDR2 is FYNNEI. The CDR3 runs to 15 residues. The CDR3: CASSDTGGAYEKLFF. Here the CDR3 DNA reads TGTGCCAGCAGCGATACAGGGGGCGCGTATGAAAAACTGTTTTTT. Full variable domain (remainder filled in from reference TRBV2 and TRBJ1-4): EPEVTQTPSHQVTQMGQEVILRCVPISNHLYFYWYRQILGQKVEFLVSFYNNEISEKSEIFDDQFSVERPDGSNFTLKIRSTKLEDSAMYFCASSDTGGAYEKLFFGSGTQLSVL.

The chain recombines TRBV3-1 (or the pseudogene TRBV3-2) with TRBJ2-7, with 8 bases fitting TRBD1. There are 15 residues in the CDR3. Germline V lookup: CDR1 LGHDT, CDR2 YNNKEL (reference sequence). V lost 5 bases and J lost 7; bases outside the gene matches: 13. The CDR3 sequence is CASSFPGQGKREQYF. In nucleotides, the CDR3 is TGTGCCAGCAGCTTCCCAGGACAGGGTAAGCGGGAGCAGTACTTC.

The CDR3 nucleotides are TGTGCCAGCGGTCGACAGGGATCGTCAGAGACCCAGTACTTC. Its translation is CASGRQGSSETQYF. The chain is built from TRBV5-4 and TRBJ2-5, with TRBD1 matching 7 bases. Trimming cost V 7 bases and J 4 bases; bases outside gene matches: 10. This CDR3 has 14 amino acids. CDR1 is SGHNT, CDR2 YYREEE, per germline (reference sequence).

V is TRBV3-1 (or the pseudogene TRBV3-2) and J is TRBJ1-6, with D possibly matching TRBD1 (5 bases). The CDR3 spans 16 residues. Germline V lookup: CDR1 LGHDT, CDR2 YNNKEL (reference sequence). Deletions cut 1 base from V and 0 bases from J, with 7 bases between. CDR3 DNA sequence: TGTGCCAGCAGCCAAGCAGGGAGCTCCTATAATTCACCCCTCCACTTT. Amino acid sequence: CASSQAGSSYNSPLHF.

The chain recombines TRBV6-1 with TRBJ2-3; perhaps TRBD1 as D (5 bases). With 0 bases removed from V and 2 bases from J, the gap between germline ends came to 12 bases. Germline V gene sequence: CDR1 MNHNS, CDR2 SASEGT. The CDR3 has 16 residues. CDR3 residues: CASSEALRVNTDTQYF. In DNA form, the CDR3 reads TGTGCCAGCAGTGAAGCGCTCAGGGTGAACACAGATACGCAGTATTTT.